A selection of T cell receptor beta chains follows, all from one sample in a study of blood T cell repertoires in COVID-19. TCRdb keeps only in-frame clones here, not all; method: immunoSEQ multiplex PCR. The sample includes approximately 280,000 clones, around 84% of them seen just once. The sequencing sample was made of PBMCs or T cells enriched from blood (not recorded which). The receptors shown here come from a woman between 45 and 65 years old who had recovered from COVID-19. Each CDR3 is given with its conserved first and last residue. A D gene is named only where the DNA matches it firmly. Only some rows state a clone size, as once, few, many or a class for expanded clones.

CDR3nt: TGTGCCAGCAGCTTTCTTGACAGTGGAAACACCATATATTTT
CDR3aa: CASSFLDSGNTIYF
v_gene: TRBV6-5
abundance: once
j_gene: TRBJ1-3
d_gene: NA

CDR3nt: TGTGCCAGCAGTTTTCAAGCCCTCATGGGCACAGATACGCAGTATTTT
CDR3aa: CASSFQALMGTDTQYF
v_gene: TRBV28
abundance: NA
j_gene: TRBJ2-3
d_gene: NA

CDR3nt: TGTGCCAGCTACCCCGGGACAACCACCGGGGAGCTGTTTTTT
CDR3aa: CASYPGTTTGELFF
v_gene: TRBV28
abundance: NA
j_gene: TRBJ2-2
d_gene: NA

CDR3nt: TGTGCCAGCAGTCCACCGACTGAACAGGGAGTGCTTCGATTT
CDR3aa: CASSPPTEQGVLRF
v_gene: TRBV4-2
abundance: NA
j_gene: TRBJ1-3
d_gene: NA

CDR3nt: TGTGCCAGCAGTATAATAGGGGGCCCTTTGGGCTCTGGGGCCAACGTCCTGACTTTC
CDR3aa: CASSIIGGPLGSGANVLTF
v_gene: TRBV27
abundance: NA
j_gene: TRBJ2-6
d_gene: TRBD1

CDR3nt: TGCAGCGTTGAAGAACAGGGCACAGATACGCAGTATTTT
CDR3aa: CSVEEQGTDTQYF
v_gene: TRBV29-1
abundance: once
j_gene: TRBJ2-3
d_gene: NA

CDR3nt: TGTGCCAGCGCGGGACTAGCCACCTACGAGCAGTACTTC
CDR3aa: CASAGLATYEQYF
v_gene: TRBV6-5
abundance: NA
j_gene: TRBJ2-7
d_gene: TRBD2

CDR3nt: TGTGCCAGCAGCTTACGCCCAGGGCCCCAGCATTTT
CDR3aa: CASSLRPGPQHF
v_gene: TRBV13
abundance: once
j_gene: TRBJ1-5
d_gene: NA

CDR3nt: TGTGCCAGCAGTATCCGGAGGGATTTTCTCTACGAGCAGTACTTC
CDR3aa: CASSIRRDFLYEQYF
v_gene: TRBV6-5
abundance: NA
j_gene: TRBJ2-7
d_gene: NA

CDR3nt: TGTGCCAGCAGTTTCGGACAGGGGACCTACGAGCAGTACTTC
CDR3aa: CASSFGQGTYEQYF
v_gene: TRBV28
abundance: NA
j_gene: TRBJ2-7
d_gene: TRBD1

CDR3nt: TGTGCCTGGGGGGGGCGGACTGAAGCTTTCTTT
CDR3aa: CAWGGRTEAFF
v_gene: TRBV30
abundance: NA
j_gene: TRBJ1-1
d_gene: NA

CDR3nt: TGTGCCAGCAGCTTGGCAGGGAACAATCAGCCCCAGCATTTT
CDR3aa: CASSLAGNNQPQHF
v_gene: TRBV5-8
abundance: once
j_gene: TRBJ1-5
d_gene: NA

CDR3nt: TGCGCCAGCAGCCCCCAGGGGAGCGGAGGAGCGTACAATGAGCAGTTCTTC
CDR3aa: CASSPQGSGGAYNEQFF
v_gene: TRBV5-1
abundance: NA
j_gene: TRBJ2-1
d_gene: NA

CDR3nt: TGTGCCTGGAGTGTACAAAGGGAGCTGTTTTTT
CDR3aa: CAWSVQRELFF
v_gene: TRBV30
abundance: NA
j_gene: TRBJ2-2
d_gene: NA

CDR3nt: TGTGCCAGCAGCCCGCGGATGGACACCGGGGAGCTGTTTTTT
CDR3aa: CASSPRMDTGELFF
v_gene: TRBV5-5
abundance: NA
j_gene: TRBJ2-2
d_gene: NA

CDR3nt: TGTGCCAGCAGCGTAGCAGGGTATGGCACTGAAGCTTTCTTT
CDR3aa: CASSVAGYGTEAFF
v_gene: TRBV9
abundance: NA
j_gene: TRBJ1-1
d_gene: NA

CDR3nt: TGTGCCAGCAGCCAATCCCAGGGGGCGCGTGGCTACACCTTC
CDR3aa: CASSQSQGARGYTF
v_gene: TRBV3-1/TRBV3-2
abundance: NA
j_gene: TRBJ1-2
d_gene: TRBD1

CDR3nt: TGTGCCAGCAGCGTGACAGGGGGCCGGAACACTGAAGCTTTCTTT
CDR3aa: CASSVTGGRNTEAFF
v_gene: TRBV9
abundance: NA
j_gene: TRBJ1-1
d_gene: TRBD1

CDR3nt: TGTGCCAGTAGTATATTGGGCACTTCGGTGGGTGAGCAGTTCTTC
CDR3aa: CASSILGTSVGEQFF
v_gene: TRBV19
abundance: NA
j_gene: TRBJ2-1
d_gene: NA

CDR3nt: TGCAGTGCTCTTTACGGGGATACGCAGTATTTT
CDR3aa: CSALYGDTQYF
v_gene: TRBV20-1
abundance: NA
j_gene: TRBJ2-3
d_gene: NA

CDR3nt: TGTGCCAGTAGTATAACCACCCCTATCGGGGAAAAACTGTTTTTT
CDR3aa: CASSITTPIGEKLFF
v_gene: TRBV19
abundance: NA
j_gene: TRBJ1-4
d_gene: NA

CDR3nt: TGCAGTGCTTCAACAGGGGGCTACACCTTC
CDR3aa: CSASTGGYTF
v_gene: TRBV20-1
abundance: NA
j_gene: TRBJ1-2
d_gene: NA

CDR3nt: TGTGCCAGCAGTTATCCGACTAGCGGGAGTTCCTACAATGAGCAGTTCTTC
CDR3aa: CASSYPTSGSSYNEQFF
v_gene: TRBV6-2/TRBV6-3
abundance: few
j_gene: TRBJ2-1
d_gene: TRBD2

CDR3nt: TGTGCCAGCAGAAAGGGGGCATTAAGGGATGCTAATGAAAAACTGTTTTTT
CDR3aa: CASRKGALRDANEKLFF
v_gene: TRBV7-9
abundance: NA
j_gene: TRBJ1-4
d_gene: TRBD1

CDR3nt: TGTGCCAGCAGCTTAGACAGGGGGTCCTACAATGAGCAGTTCTTC
CDR3aa: CASSLDRGSYNEQFF
v_gene: TRBV5-4
abundance: NA
j_gene: TRBJ2-1
d_gene: TRBD1

CDR3nt: TGTGCCAGTACCTACCGTGACAGGGGACAGCCCCAGCATTTT
CDR3aa: CASTYRDRGQPQHF
v_gene: TRBV19
abundance: NA
j_gene: TRBJ1-5
d_gene: TRBD1

CDR3nt: TGCGCCAGCAGCCCATCCGGGACAGGGATCCTTGAGCGGTACTTC
CDR3aa: CASSPSGTGILERYF
v_gene: TRBV5-1
abundance: NA
j_gene: TRBJ2-7
d_gene: TRBD1

CDR3nt: TGTGCCAGCAGCTTCTCGAACACCGGGGAGCTGTTTTTT
CDR3aa: CASSFSNTGELFF
v_gene: TRBV11-2
abundance: many
j_gene: TRBJ2-2
d_gene: NA

CDR3nt: TGTGCCAGCAGCTTCGACAGGTACTATGGCTACACCTTC
CDR3aa: CASSFDRYYGYTF
v_gene: TRBV6-5
abundance: once
j_gene: TRBJ1-2
d_gene: NA

CDR3nt: TGTGCCAGCAGCCTGGGACTAGCCAACTACGAGCAGTACTTC
CDR3aa: CASSLGLANYEQYF
v_gene: TRBV7-8
abundance: NA
j_gene: TRBJ2-7
d_gene: TRBD2

CDR3nt: TGCGCCAGCAGCTTGGGGGGAGGTGACCAAGAGACCCAGTACTTC
CDR3aa: CASSLGGGDQETQYF
v_gene: TRBV5-1
abundance: NA
j_gene: TRBJ2-5
d_gene: NA

CDR3nt: TGTGCCACCAGTGATCCCGGACTAGCGGGAGGGGTCGGGGAGCTGTTTTTT
CDR3aa: CATSDPGLAGGVGELFF
v_gene: TRBV24-1
abundance: NA
j_gene: TRBJ2-2
d_gene: TRBD2

CDR3nt: TGTGCCAGCAGCCTGAAGGGACAGGGGGCGAACTATGGCTACACCTTC
CDR3aa: CASSLKGQGANYGYTF
v_gene: TRBV3-1/TRBV3-2
abundance: NA
j_gene: TRBJ1-2
d_gene: TRBD1

CDR3nt: TGCGCCAGCAGCCAAGATCGTACCTCTAGGGGGCTCTCCTACGAGCAGTACTTC
CDR3aa: CASSQDRTSRGLSYEQYF
v_gene: TRBV4-1
abundance: NA
j_gene: TRBJ2-7
d_gene: TRBD1

CDR3nt: TGTGCCAGTCAGATCTCCGTTGAAGCTTTCTTT
CDR3aa: CASQISVEAFF
v_gene: TRBV2
abundance: NA
j_gene: TRBJ1-1
d_gene: NA

CDR3nt: TGTGCCAGCAGCTTAGCCTCCGGTGGTCGAGTTTCACCCCTCCACTTT
CDR3aa: CASSLASGGRVSPLHF
v_gene: TRBV11-2
abundance: NA
j_gene: TRBJ1-6
d_gene: NA

CDR3nt: TGCGCCAGCAGTGATACAGGGAACTCACCCCTCCACTTT
CDR3aa: CASSDTGNSPLHF
v_gene: TRBV10-1
abundance: NA
j_gene: TRBJ1-6
d_gene: NA

CDR3nt: TGTGCCAGCAGTTCGACAGGGGCTAACTATGGCTACACCTTC
CDR3aa: CASSSTGANYGYTF
v_gene: TRBV6-2/TRBV6-3
abundance: NA
j_gene: TRBJ1-2
d_gene: TRBD1

CDR3nt: TGTGCCAGCAGCGTAGCAGGGATCCACGGGGAGCTGTTTTTT
CDR3aa: CASSVAGIHGELFF
v_gene: TRBV9
abundance: few
j_gene: TRBJ2-2
d_gene: NA

CDR3nt: TGTGCCAGCACCCAGGACAGGGGGCTCTTCGGCTACACCTTC
CDR3aa: CASTQDRGLFGYTF
v_gene: TRBV6-5
abundance: NA
j_gene: TRBJ1-2
d_gene: TRBD1